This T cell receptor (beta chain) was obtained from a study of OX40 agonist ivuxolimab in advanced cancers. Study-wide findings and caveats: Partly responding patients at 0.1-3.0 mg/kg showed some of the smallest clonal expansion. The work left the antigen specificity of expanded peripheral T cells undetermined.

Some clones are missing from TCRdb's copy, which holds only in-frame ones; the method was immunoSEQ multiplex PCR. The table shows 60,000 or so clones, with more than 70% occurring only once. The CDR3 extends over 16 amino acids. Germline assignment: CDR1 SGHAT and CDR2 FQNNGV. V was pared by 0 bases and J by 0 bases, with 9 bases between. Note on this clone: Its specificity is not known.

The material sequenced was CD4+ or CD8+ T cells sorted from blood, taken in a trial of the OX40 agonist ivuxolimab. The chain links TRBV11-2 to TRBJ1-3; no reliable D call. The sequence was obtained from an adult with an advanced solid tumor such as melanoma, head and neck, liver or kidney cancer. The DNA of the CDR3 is TGTGCCAGCAGCTTAGATCGACTGGCCTCTGGAAACACCATATATTTT. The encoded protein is CASSLDRLASGNTIYF.